Below are 2 T cell receptor beta chains sequenced from a single sample in a study of blood T cells in healthy people across ages. Through a sample-barcoded 5' primer and a J-beta primer mix, a second PCR was run for roughly 6 to 11 cycles. TCRdb itself ran the 5' RACE reads through MiXCR, one entry per CDR3 protein. In the table there are hundreds of thousands of distinct CDR3 sequences, 24% of which are singletons. The same sample was also studied in work on T cells of mothers and their children.

Specimen: blood. These receptors were obtained from a boy younger than 18 in good health.

A few counts support this clonotype. The gene calls are TRBV7-2 and TRBJ2-5; TRBD1 might be the D (6 bases). The CDR3 covers 15 residues. CDR1 is SGHTA, CDR2 FQGNSA, per germline. The V end was cut by 9 bases, the J end by 0 bases, with 17 bases between. Here the CDR3 reads CASGSSTGNQETQYF. Written as DNA, the CDR3 is TGTGCCAGTGGCAGTTCAACAGGGAACCAAGAGACCCAGTACTTC.

This clonotype was recorded a few times. The rearrangement joins TRBV7-8 to TRBJ1-1; 7 bases are shared with TRBD1. The length of the CDR3 is 13 residues. Germline V lookup: CDR1 SGHVS, CDR2 FQNEAQ. The V gene end was trimmed by 2 bases and the J gene end by 7 bases; junction bases not matched to a gene: 4. CDR3 loop: CASSLYGQVEAFF. The DNA for the CDR3 is TGTGCCAGCAGCTTATACGGACAGGTTGAAGCTTTCTTT.